Presented here are 22 T cell receptor beta chains from one specimen sequenced in a study of blood T cell repertoires in COVID-19. Measured with immunoSEQ multiplex PCR; TCRdb has only the in-frame clones, and not every one. The profile shows around 240,000 clones, 85% to 90% of them singletons. The sequenced sample consisted of PBMCs or T cells enriched from blood (not recorded which). Source of these receptors: a man aged 50 or older who had been exposed to COVID-19.

This chain joins TRBV6-5 and TRBJ1-2; possibly TRBD1 for D (5 bases). Deletions cut 6 bases from V and 8 bases from J, with 16 bases between. Per the germline V gene, CDR1 is MNHEY and CDR2 is SVGAGI. The CDR3 has 13 amino acids. For the CDR3, the DNA is TGTGCCAGCAGAGAGTCGGGGGTCCGGGGCTACACCTTC. This encodes CASRESGVRGYTF.

This chain uses TRBV7-2 with TRBJ1-2, with TRBD1 identical over 8 bases. This CDR3 contains 17 residues. The ends lost 3 bases at V and 7 bases at J; junction bases unmatched: 16. Germline V lookup: CDR1 SGHTA, CDR2 FQGNSA. DNA for the CDR3: TGTGCCAGCAGCTTTTACCGGGACAGGCTCACCCGGGTTGGCTACACCTTC. Protein sequence: CASSFYRDRLTRVGYTF.

The V gene is TRBV5-1, the J gene TRBJ1-2, with a tentative D call TRBD1 (5 bases). Trimming left V 3 bases short and J 4 bases short, with 16 bases between. This CDR3 comprises 15 residues. Per the germline V gene, CDR1 is SGHRS and CDR2 is YFSETQ. The CDR3 DNA follows: TGCGCCAGCAGCTCGCTTAACCAGGGAAGCTATGGCTACACCTTC. Amino acids: CASSSLNQGSYGYTF.

This chain connects TRBV2 to TRBJ1-1; 7 bases are shared with TRBD1. The CDR3 length is 13 residues. CDR1 SNHLY and CDR2 FYNNEI come from the germline V gene. J was trimmed by 4 bases and V by 6 bases; bases with no gene match: 5. This CDR3 is CASRLTGVTEAFF. The CDR3 DNA reads as TGTGCCAGCAGACTCACAGGGGTCACTGAAGCTTTCTTT.

The chain carries TRBV3-1 (or the pseudogene TRBV3-2) and TRBJ1-5; D uncertain. V dropped 5 bases and J dropped 3 bases, with 14 bases sitting between them. The CDR3 is made up of 15 amino acids. Germline V gene sequence: CDR1 LGHDT, CDR2 YNNKEL (reference sequence). The DNA of the CDR3 is TGTGCCAGCAGCAAGGGATCGGGGAACAATCAGCCCCAGCATTTT. This gives the protein CASSKGSGNNQPQHF.

This clone appeared once. This chain connects TRBV19 to TRBJ2-1, with 9 nucleotides matching TRBD1. The CDR3 runs to 14 residues. Unmatched junction bases numbered 3, after V lost 4 bases and J lost 5 bases. Germline lookup yields CDR1 LNHDA and CDR2 SQIVND (reference sequence). CDR3 nucleotides: TGTGCCAGTAGTAGACAGGGGGGGCACAATGAGCAGTTCTTC. As protein: CASSRQGGHNEQFF.

J is TRBJ1-1 and V is TRBV6-1; 7 bases align to TRBD1. The germline gives CDR1 MNHNS, CDR2 SASEGT. The CDR3 sequence is 15 residues long. V lost 2 bases and J lost 4; bases outside the gene matches: 7. The CDR3 here is CASSEPTGTSTEAFF. The CDR3 DNA reads TGTGCCAGCAGTGAACCGACAGGGACGAGCACTGAAGCTTTCTTT.

The V and J genes are TRBV12-3 or TRBV12-4 and TRBJ1-5; D not resolved. V gave up 2 bases and J gave up 9 bases, with 11 bases separating them. This CDR3 region has 13 residues. The CDR3 coding sequence is TGTGCCAGCAGTTTAAATTTCGAGCGGCCCCAGCATTTT. Its translation is CASSLNFERPQHF.

The rearrangement joins TRBV28 to TRBJ1-5, with D uncertain. The ends were cut back, 3 bases at V and 7 bases at J, with 13 bases in the middle. This CDR3 region has 14 residues. Germline values: CDR1 MDHEN, CDR2 SYDVKM. The CDR3 loop is CASSFLRRVQPQHF. The DNA of the CDR3 is TGTGCCAGCAGTTTTCTCCGGAGGGTCCAGCCCCAGCATTTT.

The genes are TRBV4-1 and TRBJ1-4; 9 bases line up with TRBD1. After removal of 3 bases from V and 5 bases from J, the junction contained 1 base not matched to a gene. Germline CDR1 and CDR2: MGHRA and YSYEKL. The length of the CDR3 is 14 residues. The CDR3: CASSHDRGNEKLFF. The CDR3 DNA is TGCGCCAGCAGCCACGACAGGGGGAATGAAAAACTGTTTTTT.

The chain carries TRBV28 and TRBJ2-7; 7 bases are shared with TRBD1. V was pared by 6 bases and J by 5 bases, with 7 bases of the junction left unmatched. The CDR3 sequence is 13 residues long. Germline CDR1 reads MDHEN; CDR2 reads SYDVKM. CDR3 residues: CASSPGQTNEQYF. The CDR3 nucleotides read TGTGCCAGCAGCCCGGGACAGACTAACGAGCAGTACTTC.

The V call is TRBV5-1, the J call TRBJ1-1; 8 nucleotides match TRBD1. With 6 bases clipped from V and 6 bases from J, the junction kept 7 bases outside the gene matches. Germline loops: CDR1 SGHRS, CDR2 YFSETQ. This CDR3 contains 13 residues. CDR3 coding DNA: TGCGCCAGCACCGGACAGGGCACCGCTGAAGCTTTCTTT. Protein sequence: CASTGQGTAEAFF. Complete variable domain (other parts from reference TRBV5-1 and TRBJ1-1): KAGVTQTPRYLIKTRGQQVTLSCSPISGHRSVSWYQQTPGQGLQFLFEYFSETQRNKGNFPGRFSGRQFSNSRSEMNVSTLELGDSALYLCASTGQGTAEAFFGQGTRLTVV.

The CDR3 reads CAQTPSGGPTDTQYF. The CDR3 nucleotides are TGTGCACAAACACCTTCGGGGGGGCCGACAGATACGCAGTATTTT. V gene TRBV30 combines with J gene TRBJ2-3, with 8 bases matching TRBD2. The CDR3 consists of 15 residues. From germline, CDR1 is GTSNPN and CDR2 SVGIG (reference sequence).

This clone was counted a single time. V is TRBV5-6 and J is TRBJ2-5; tentative D call: TRBD1 (6 bases). CDR1 and CDR2 from the germline V gene are SGHDT and YYEEEE. Trimming stripped 3 bases from V and 4 bases from J, with 16 bases between. The CDR3 runs to 15 residues. Here the CDR3 DNA reads TGTGCCAGCAGCTGGGGGTCAGGGGATATAGAGACCCAGTACTTC. Translation gives CASSWGSGDIETQYF.

The chain uses TRBV19 and TRBJ1-6; 9 nucleotides agree with TRBD1. The ends lost 3 bases at V and 4 bases at J; junction bases unmatched: 4. The CDR3 sequence is 16 residues long. Germline V gene lookup returns CDR1 LNHDA and CDR2 SQIVND (reference sequence). CDR3 region: CASSMLGQGYNSPLHF. In DNA, the CDR3 is TGTGCCAGTAGTATGTTAGGACAGGGGTATAATTCACCCCTCCACTTT.

The rearrangement joins TRBV30 to TRBJ1-4; TRBD1 is a possible D gene (5 bases). This CDR3 is 14 amino acids long. Trimming removed 0 bases at V and 8 bases at J, with 13 bases between. Germline V lookup: CDR1 GTSNPN, CDR2 SVGIG (reference sequence). DNA for the CDR3: TGTGCCTGGAGTGTACAGGTGGTCGGGGAAAAACTGTTTTTT. Protein: CAWSVQVVGEKLFF.

The chain is built from TRBV10-3 and TRBJ1-5; no firm D call. Germline CDR1 ENHRY, CDR2 SYGVKD. The ends were cut back, 3 bases at V and 2 bases at J, with 8 bases in the middle. The CDR3 is made up of 14 amino acids. The CDR3 region is CAISDAGGNQPQHF. In DNA form, the CDR3 reads TGTGCCATCAGTGATGCCGGGGGCAATCAGCCCCAGCATTTT.

V is TRBV29-1 and J is TRBJ1-1; 10 bases fit TRBD1. This CDR3 comprises 13 residues. Germline CDR1 is SQVTM and CDR2 is ANQGSEA. V shed 4 bases and J 4 bases; nucleotides not matched to a gene: 3. The CDR3 loop is CSVVGQGVTEAFF. The CDR3 bases are TGCAGCGTTGTTGGACAGGGGGTCACTGAAGCTTTCTTT.

The chain recombines TRBV27 with TRBJ1-1; D gene unclear. CDR3 length: 13 residues. V lost 6 bases and J 0 bases, leaving 8 bases between the germline ends. Germline loops: CDR1 MNHEY, CDR2 SMNVEV (reference sequence). The CDR3 sequence is CASRAKMNTEAFF. CDR3 in DNA: TGTGCCAGCAGAGCCAAGATGAACACTGAAGCTTTCTTT.

V gene TRBV11-3 combines with J gene TRBJ2-7, with 8 bases fitting TRBD2. CDR1 and CDR2 (germline): SGHNT, YENEEA. The CDR3 contains 14 residues. J lost 1 base, V lost 5 bases, and 4 bases had no gene match. CDR3 residues: CASSLGRGSYEQYV. The CDR3, as DNA: TGTGCCAGCAGCCTCGGGAGGGGGTCCTACGAGCAGTACGTC.

This chain connects TRBV7-3 to TRBJ2-2; D is ambiguous. This CDR3 spans 13 amino acids. The V gene lost 5 bases and the J gene lost 3 bases, with 7 bases spanning the gap. Germline V CDR1 and CDR2: SGHTA, FQGTGA. CDR3 bases: TGTGCCAGCAGCATACATTACACCGGGGAGCTGTTTTTT. It encodes CASSIHYTGELFF.

The DNA for the CDR3 is TGTGCCAGCAGCCTCGGGGGGGACCCCTACAATGAGCAGTTCTTC. It codes for CASSLGGDPYNEQFF. The chain uses TRBV5-4 and TRBJ2-1; 8 nucleotides align to TRBD2. The CDR3 has 15 residues. Germline V CDR1 and CDR2: SGHNT, YYREEE (reference sequence). V dropped 4 bases and J dropped 2; count of bases not matched to a gene: 5.